This is a list of T cell receptor beta chains from one sample in a study of CD8 T cells in ankylosing spondylitis. Via MiXCR, TCRdb re-called the 5' RACE reads, giving one row per CDR3 protein. The profile shows over 110,000 distinct CDR3 sequences, roughly 8.8% of them singletons. The source material was synovial fluid, either unsorted or a sorted T cell fraction (not recorded which). Receptors originate from a male donor with ankylosing spondylitis. CDR3s include the opening cysteine and the closing phenylalanine or tryptophan. A D gene is named only where the DNA matches it firmly. Size tells how often a clone was seen (once, few, many) or the class of an expanded clone, and some rows leave it out.

len: 14
d_gene: NA
j_gene: TRBJ1-1
abundance: few
v_gene: TRBV5-1
CDR3aa: CASSFTTGDTEAFF
CDR3nt: TGCGCCAGCAGCTTCACAACGGGGGACACTGAAGCTTTCTTT

len: 13
d_gene: NA
j_gene: TRBJ2-5
abundance: many
v_gene: TRBV7-2
CDR3aa: CASSPYHQETQYF
CDR3nt: TGTGCCAGCAGTCCTTACCATCAAGAGACCCAGTACTTC

len: 13
d_gene: NA
j_gene: TRBJ1-2
abundance: many
v_gene: TRBV20-1
CDR3aa: CSASKGVGYGYTF
CDR3nt: TGCAGTGCCAGCAAAGGGGTGGGCTATGGCTACACCTTC

len: 16
d_gene: TRBD1
j_gene: TRBJ2-5
abundance: many
v_gene: TRBV3-1
CDR3aa: CASSQDRGGSGETQYF
CDR3nt: TGTGCCAGCAGCCAAGATCGAGGGGGCTCGGGAGAGACCCAGTACTTC

len: 14
d_gene: TRBD1
j_gene: TRBJ2-3
abundance: many
v_gene: TRBV5-1
CDR3aa: CASSQGQVADTQYF
CDR3nt: TGCGCCAGCAGCCAAGGACAGGTTGCAGATACGCAGTATTTT

len: 16
d_gene: TRBD2
j_gene: TRBJ2-7
abundance: few
v_gene: TRBV28
CDR3aa: CASSIRTSGVVYEQYF
CDR3nt: TGTGCCAGCAGTATACGGACTAGCGGGGTAGTCTACGAGCAGTACTTC

len: 12
d_gene: NA
j_gene: TRBJ1-2
abundance: few
v_gene: TRBV15
CDR3aa: CATSRVADGYTF
CDR3nt: TGTGCCACCAGCAGAGTGGCGGATGGCTACACCTTC

len: 13
d_gene: NA
j_gene: TRBJ2-7
abundance: NA
v_gene: TRBV28
CDR3aa: CASRIRTDYEQYF
CDR3nt: TGTGCCAGCAGGATAAGGACAGACTACGAGCAGTACTTC

len: 10
d_gene: NA
j_gene: TRBJ2-5
abundance: few
v_gene: TRBV20-1
CDR3aa: CSAEKFTQYF
CDR3nt: TGCAGTGCAGAGAAGTTCACCCAGTACTTC

len: 12
d_gene: NA
j_gene: TRBJ2-5
abundance: many
v_gene: TRBV20-1
CDR3aa: CSAREWGETQYF
CDR3nt: TGCAGTGCTAGAGAATGGGGAGAGACCCAGTACTTC

len: 9
d_gene: NA
j_gene: TRBJ1-5
abundance: many
v_gene: TRBV6-6
CDR3aa: CASGVPQHF
CDR3nt: TGTGCCAGCGGGGTGCCCCAGCATTTT

len: 14
d_gene: NA
j_gene: TRBJ2-3
abundance: NA
v_gene: TRBV5-1
CDR3aa: CASSLEGLADTQYF
CDR3nt: TGCGCCAGCAGCTTGGAAGGATTAGCCGATACGCAGTATTTT

len: 17
d_gene: TRBD2
j_gene: TRBJ2-7
abundance: many
v_gene: TRBV5-1
CDR3aa: CASSLRSSGAGSYEQYF
CDR3nt: TGCGCCAGCAGCTTGAGGAGTAGCGGAGCGGGGTCCTACGAGCAGTACTTC

len: 14
d_gene: NA
j_gene: TRBJ2-7
abundance: NA
v_gene: TRBV7-2
CDR3aa: CASSLGQQGDEQYF
CDR3nt: TGTGCCAGCAGCCTAGGACAGCAAGGCGACGAGCAGTACTTC

len: 13
d_gene: NA
j_gene: TRBJ2-7
abundance: many
v_gene: TRBV7-2
CDR3aa: CASSLGQVYEQYF
CDR3nt: TGTGCCAGCAGCTTAGGTCAGGTGTACGAGCAGTACTTC

len: 15
d_gene: NA
j_gene: TRBJ2-3
abundance: many
v_gene: TRBV12-3/TRBV12-4
CDR3aa: CASSLQLGGTDTQYF
CDR3nt: TGTGCCAGCAGTTTACAACTTGGGGGGACAGATACGCAGTATTTT

len: 14
d_gene: NA
j_gene: TRBJ2-3
abundance: many
v_gene: TRBV5-1
CDR3aa: CASRDGRESGTQYF
CDR3nt: TGCGCCAGCAGAGATGGCAGGGAGTCAGGGACGCAGTATTTT

len: 13
d_gene: NA
j_gene: TRBJ2-7
abundance: many
v_gene: TRBV19
CDR3aa: CASSMEMRYEQYF
CDR3nt: TGTGCCAGTAGTATGGAGATGCGTTACGAGCAGTACTTC

len: 15
d_gene: NA
j_gene: TRBJ2-7
abundance: few
v_gene: TRBV20-1
CDR3aa: CSARDGGSASYEQYF
CDR3nt: TGCAGTGCTAGAGATGGGGGTAGCGCGTCGTACGAGCAGTACTTC

len: 13
d_gene: NA
j_gene: TRBJ2-5
abundance: few
v_gene: TRBV29-1
CDR3aa: CSVGGMVGETQYF
CDR3nt: TGCAGCGTTGGGGGGATGGTAGGAGAGACCCAGTACTTC

len: 13
d_gene: TRBD1
j_gene: TRBJ1-2
abundance: NA
v_gene: TRBV12-3/TRBV12-4
CDR3aa: CASSWDREGGYTF
CDR3nt: TGTGCCAGCAGCTGGGACAGGGAGGGCGGCTACACCTTC

len: 16
d_gene: TRBD2
j_gene: TRBJ2-1
abundance: many
v_gene: TRBV27
CDR3aa: CASRRVSGRVDNEQFF
CDR3nt: TGTGCCAGCAGACGGGTGAGCGGGAGGGTTGACAATGAGCAGTTCTTC

len: 17
d_gene: TRBD1
j_gene: TRBJ2-7
abundance: NA
v_gene: TRBV6-2/TRBV6-3
CDR3aa: CASSTGQGYLGSYEQYF
CDR3nt: TGTGCCAGCAGCACGGGACAGGGTTATCTTGGGTCCTACGAGCAGTACTTC

len: 15
d_gene: TRBD2
j_gene: TRBJ2-3
abundance: many
v_gene: TRBV10-3
CDR3aa: CATTAVAGGGDTQYF
CDR3nt: TGTGCCACCACCGCGGTAGCGGGGGGAGGGGATACGCAGTATTTT

len: 16
d_gene: NA
j_gene: TRBJ1-5
abundance: NA
v_gene: TRBV19
CDR3aa: CASRDSGTYSNQPQHF
CDR3nt: TGTGCCAGTAGGGACAGCGGAACCTATAGCAATCAGCCCCAGCATTTT

len: 14
d_gene: TRBD2
j_gene: TRBJ2-1
abundance: NA
v_gene: TRBV12-3/TRBV12-4
CDR3aa: CASSPSGPDNEQFF
CDR3nt: TGTGCCAGCAGTCCTAGCGGGCCCGACAATGAGCAGTTCTTC

len: 13
d_gene: NA
j_gene: TRBJ2-5
abundance: few
v_gene: TRBV11-2
CDR3aa: CASSVGPQETQYF
CDR3nt: TGTGCCAGCAGCGTAGGACCTCAAGAGACCCAGTACTTC

len: 16
d_gene: NA
j_gene: TRBJ2-7
abundance: few
v_gene: TRBV21-1
CDR3aa: CASSTEPIRGHYEQYF
CDR3nt: TGTGCCAGCAGCACTGAGCCCATTAGGGGACATTACGAGCAGTACTTC

len: 12
d_gene: NA
j_gene: TRBJ2-7
abundance: few
v_gene: TRBV29-1
CDR3aa: CSVRGASYEQYF
CDR3nt: TGCAGCGTTCGGGGGGCCTCCTACGAGCAGTACTTC

len: 13
d_gene: TRBD1
j_gene: TRBJ1-1
abundance: NA
v_gene: TRBV12-3/TRBV12-4
CDR3aa: CASSVQGRTEAFF
CDR3nt: TGTGCCAGCAGTGTACAGGGGCGGACTGAAGCTTTCTTT

len: 14
d_gene: NA
j_gene: TRBJ2-7
abundance: NA
v_gene: TRBV11-1
CDR3aa: CASSPGLPHGVQYF
CDR3nt: TGTGCCAGCAGCCCTGGGCTACCCCACGGGGTGCAGTACTTC

len: 14
d_gene: NA
j_gene: TRBJ1-1
abundance: many
v_gene: TRBV4-2
CDR3aa: CASSQDQVRTEAFF
CDR3nt: TGTGCCAGCAGCCAAGATCAGGTTCGCACTGAAGCTTTCTTT

len: 11
d_gene: NA
j_gene: TRBJ2-5
abundance: NA
v_gene: TRBV29-1
CDR3aa: CSVGFGETQYF
CDR3nt: TGCAGCGTTGGTTTCGGAGAGACCCAGTACTTC

len: 18
d_gene: TRBD1
j_gene: TRBJ1-6
abundance: many
v_gene: TRBV2
CDR3aa: CASSEFRDSAPLNSPLHF
CDR3nt: TGTGCCAGCAGTGAATTTAGGGACAGCGCTCCCCTTAATTCACCCCTCCACTTT

len: 13
d_gene: TRBD1
j_gene: TRBJ1-1
abundance: many
v_gene: TRBV2
CDR3aa: CASSEGQGAAAFF
CDR3nt: TGTGCCAGCAGTGAAGGACAGGGGGCGGCAGCTTTCTTT

len: 12
d_gene: NA
j_gene: TRBJ2-1
abundance: many
v_gene: TRBV7-9
CDR3aa: CASSQTHNEQFF
CDR3nt: TGTGCCAGCAGCCAAACCCACAATGAGCAGTTCTTC

len: 16
d_gene: TRBD2
j_gene: TRBJ2-1
abundance: NA
v_gene: TRBV10-3
CDR3aa: CAISESPAGGLDEQFF
CDR3nt: TGTGCCATCAGTGAGAGCCCAGCGGGGGGGCTAGATGAGCAGTTCTTC

len: 15
d_gene: NA
j_gene: TRBJ1-5
abundance: many
v_gene: TRBV5-6
CDR3aa: CASSQTWGRGQPQHF
CDR3nt: TGTGCCAGCAGCCAAACATGGGGGCGCGGGCAGCCCCAGCATTTT

len: 17
d_gene: TRBD2
j_gene: TRBJ2-3
abundance: NA
v_gene: TRBV24-1
CDR3aa: CATSARAGAGRADTQYF
CDR3nt: TGTGCCACCAGTGCCCGCGCCGGGGCAGGGAGGGCAGATACGCAGTATTTT

len: 19
d_gene: NA
j_gene: TRBJ2-7
abundance: few
v_gene: TRBV2
CDR3aa: CASSRVSGPRESSTPGQYF
CDR3nt: TGTGCCAGCAGCCGCGTCTCGGGACCCCGAGAATCCTCGACCCCGGGGCAGTACTTC

len: 17
d_gene: TRBD1
j_gene: TRBJ2-4
abundance: few
v_gene: TRBV5-6
CDR3aa: CASSSESDREAKNIQYF
CDR3nt: TGTGCCAGCAGCTCAGAGTCCGACAGGGAAGCCAAAAACATTCAGTACTTC

len: 15
d_gene: NA
j_gene: TRBJ1-2
abundance: NA
v_gene: TRBV7-9
CDR3aa: CASSLGIGGLEGYTF
CDR3nt: TGTGCCAGCAGCTTAGGGATAGGAGGGCTGGAAGGCTACACCTTC

len: 14
d_gene: TRBD2
j_gene: TRBJ2-3
abundance: many
v_gene: TRBV29-1
CDR3aa: CSVGAGGSTDTQYF
CDR3nt: TGCAGCGTTGGAGCGGGGGGGAGCACAGATACGCAGTATTTT

len: 13
d_gene: NA
j_gene: TRBJ1-2
abundance: many
v_gene: TRBV5-1
CDR3aa: CASSLGGKDRHTF
CDR3nt: TGCGCCAGCAGCTTGGGTGGGAAAGACCGCCACACCTTC

len: 13
d_gene: NA
j_gene: TRBJ1-2
abundance: NA
v_gene: TRBV6-5
CDR3aa: CASSYKELGSYTF
CDR3nt: TGTGCCAGCAGTTACAAAGAGTTAGGGAGCTACACCTTC

len: 14
d_gene: NA
j_gene: TRBJ2-4
abundance: NA
v_gene: TRBV11-1
CDR3aa: CASSPDSFSNIQYF
CDR3nt: TGTGCCAGCAGCCCCGACAGTTTTTCGAACATTCAGTACTTC

len: 15
d_gene: TRBD1
j_gene: TRBJ2-5
abundance: many
v_gene: TRBV7-2
CDR3aa: CASSPPRQGWETQYF
CDR3nt: TGTGCCAGCAGCCCACCCCGACAGGGGTGGGAGACCCAGTACTTC

len: 16
d_gene: NA
j_gene: TRBJ2-3
abundance: many
v_gene: TRBV7-2
CDR3aa: CASSLGVVHLTDTQYF
CDR3nt: TGTGCCAGCAGCTTGGGAGTGGTGCACCTCACAGATACGCAGTATTTT

len: 13
d_gene: NA
j_gene: TRBJ1-1
abundance: NA
v_gene: TRBV9
CDR3aa: CASSVVYRAEAFF
CDR3nt: TGTGCCAGCAGCGTAGTGTACAGGGCTGAAGCTTTCTTT

len: 15
d_gene: NA
j_gene: TRBJ2-1
abundance: many
v_gene: TRBV15
CDR3aa: CATSRDSLGFYEQFF
CDR3nt: TGTGCCACCAGCAGAGACTCATTGGGTTTTTATGAGCAGTTCTTC

len: 15
d_gene: NA
j_gene: TRBJ1-3
abundance: NA
v_gene: TRBV20-1
CDR3aa: CSAPDSSSSGNTIYF
CDR3nt: TGCAGTGCTCCGGACAGCTCTAGCTCTGGAAACACCATATATTTT

len: 13
d_gene: NA
j_gene: TRBJ1-1
abundance: NA
v_gene: TRBV20-1
CDR3aa: CSAHTQVDTEAFF
CDR3nt: TGCAGTGCACATACCCAGGTGGACACTGAAGCTTTCTTT

len: 14
d_gene: NA
j_gene: TRBJ1-1
abundance: few
v_gene: TRBV28
CDR3aa: CASSTPTGVTEAFF
CDR3nt: TGTGCCAGCAGTACCCCAACAGGAGTGACTGAAGCTTTCTTT

len: 12
d_gene: TRBD1
j_gene: TRBJ1-1
abundance: many
v_gene: TRBV2
CDR3aa: CATKREDRMAFF
CDR3nt: TGTGCCACCAAACGTGAGGACAGGATGGCTTTCTTT

len: 14
d_gene: NA
j_gene: TRBJ2-7
abundance: few
v_gene: TRBV12-3/TRBV12-4
CDR3aa: CASTLGQGGNEQYF
CDR3nt: TGTGCCAGCACCCTAGGACAGGGAGGGAACGAGCAGTACTTC

len: 13
d_gene: NA
j_gene: TRBJ1-2
abundance: NA
v_gene: TRBV10-3
CDR3aa: CAIGGQHPYGYTF
CDR3nt: TGTGCCATCGGCGGACAGCATCCGTATGGCTACACCTTC

len: 16
d_gene: NA
j_gene: TRBJ2-5
abundance: many
v_gene: TRBV28
CDR3aa: CASTLGALDYQETQYF
CDR3nt: TGTGCCAGCACTCTAGGGGCGTTAGACTACCAAGAGACCCAGTACTTC

len: 14
d_gene: NA
j_gene: TRBJ1-2
abundance: few
v_gene: TRBV28
CDR3aa: CASSLWDLRYGYTF
CDR3nt: TGTGCCAGCAGCCTATGGGACCTGAGGTATGGCTACACCTTC

len: 16
d_gene: TRBD2
j_gene: TRBJ2-1
abundance: many
v_gene: TRBV20-1
CDR3aa: CSARDEGTSGNNEQFF
CDR3nt: TGCAGTGCTAGAGATGAGGGGACTAGCGGGAATAATGAGCAGTTCTTC

len: 13
d_gene: NA
j_gene: TRBJ1-6
abundance: NA
v_gene: TRBV7-2
CDR3aa: CASSADIHSPLHF
CDR3nt: TGTGCCAGCAGCGCCGACATTCATTCACCCCTCCACTTT